This TCR beta chain emerged from a study of cytomegalovirus exposure and HLA in healthy donors. The study, taken as a whole, reports: The classifier reportedly diagnosed cytomegalovirus status with high sensitivity and specificity. In vitro testing confirmed a few CMV-associated chains as specific for CMV antigens.

From the roughly 110-subject validation cohort, which was separate from the roughly 700-subject first cohort, the donors were drawn. In regard to this clone: Its antigen is as yet unknown.

This CDR3 region has 11 residues. Germline V CDR1 and CDR2: MGHDK, SYGVNS. Between the trimmed V and J ends, which lost 2 bases and 7 bases, there was a span of 6 bases. Assay used: immunoSEQ multiplex PCR; TCRdb lists only in-frame clones, some missing. The table shows about 220,000 clones, with just over 90% occurring only once. This clonotype originated in a woman aged 18-29 years in good health and CMV-seronegative. The rearrangement uses TRBV25-1 and TRBJ2-7; no definite D call. The source material was PBMCs. CDR3 bases: TGTGCCAGCAGTGAACACCGGGAGCAGTACTTC. It encodes CASSEHREQYF.